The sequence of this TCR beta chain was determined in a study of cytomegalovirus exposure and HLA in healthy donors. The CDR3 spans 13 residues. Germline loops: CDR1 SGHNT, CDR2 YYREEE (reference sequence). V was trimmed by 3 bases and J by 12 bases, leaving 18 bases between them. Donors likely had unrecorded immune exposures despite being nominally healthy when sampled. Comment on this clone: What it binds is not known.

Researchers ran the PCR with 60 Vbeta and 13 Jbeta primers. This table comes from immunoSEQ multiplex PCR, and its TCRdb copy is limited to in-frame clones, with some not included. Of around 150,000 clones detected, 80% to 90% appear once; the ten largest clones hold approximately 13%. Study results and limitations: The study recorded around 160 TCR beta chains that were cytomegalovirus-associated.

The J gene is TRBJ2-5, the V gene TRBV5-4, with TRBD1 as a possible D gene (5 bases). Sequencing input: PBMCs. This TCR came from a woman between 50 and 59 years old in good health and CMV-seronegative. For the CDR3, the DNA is TGTGCCAGCAGCTCCGCCAGGACACCTGGGGAGTACTTC. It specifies CASSSARTPGEYF. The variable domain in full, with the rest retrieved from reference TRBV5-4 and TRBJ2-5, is ETGVTQSPTHLIKTRGQQVTLRCSSQSGHNTVSWYQQALGQGPQFIFQYYREEENGRGNFPPRFSGLQFPNYSSELNVNALELDDSALYLCASSSARTPGEYFGPGTRLLVL.